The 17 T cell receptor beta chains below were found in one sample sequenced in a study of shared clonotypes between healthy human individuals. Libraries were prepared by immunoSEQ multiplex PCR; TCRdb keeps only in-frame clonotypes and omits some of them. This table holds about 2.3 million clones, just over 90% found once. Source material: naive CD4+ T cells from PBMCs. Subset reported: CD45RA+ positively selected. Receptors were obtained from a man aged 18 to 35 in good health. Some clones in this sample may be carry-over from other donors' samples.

The CDR3 DNA is TGTGCCAGCAGTGCCCGACTAGCGGGGAACTACAATGAGCAGTTCTTC. Its translation: CASSARLAGNYNEQFF. The chain carries TRBV2 and TRBJ2-1; TRBD2 matches at 11 bases. CDR1 SNHLY and CDR2 FYNNEI come from the germline V gene. The CDR3 is 16 amino acids. After removal of 4 bases from V and 3 bases from J, the junction contained 5 bases not matched to a gene.

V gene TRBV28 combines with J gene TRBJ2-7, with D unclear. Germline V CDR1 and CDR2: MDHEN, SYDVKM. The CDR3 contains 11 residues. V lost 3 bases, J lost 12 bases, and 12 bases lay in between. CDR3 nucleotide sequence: TGTGCCAGCAGTTTTGGCGGCCCGGCGTACTTC. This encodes CASSFGGPAYF.

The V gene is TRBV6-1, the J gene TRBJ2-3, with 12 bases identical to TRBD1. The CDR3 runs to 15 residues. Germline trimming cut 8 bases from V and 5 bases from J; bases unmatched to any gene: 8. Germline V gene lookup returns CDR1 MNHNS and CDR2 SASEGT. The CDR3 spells CASGHRDRGRDTQYF. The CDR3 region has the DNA TGTGCCAGCGGACACCGGGACAGGGGGCGAGATACGCAGTATTTT.

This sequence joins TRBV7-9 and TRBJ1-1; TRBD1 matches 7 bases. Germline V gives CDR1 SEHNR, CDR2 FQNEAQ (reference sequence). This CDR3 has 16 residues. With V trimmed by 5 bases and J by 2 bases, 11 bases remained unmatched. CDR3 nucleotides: TGTGCCAGCAGCCCGGATACGGACAGGAGAAACACTGAAGCTTTCTTT. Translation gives CASSPDTDRRNTEAFF.

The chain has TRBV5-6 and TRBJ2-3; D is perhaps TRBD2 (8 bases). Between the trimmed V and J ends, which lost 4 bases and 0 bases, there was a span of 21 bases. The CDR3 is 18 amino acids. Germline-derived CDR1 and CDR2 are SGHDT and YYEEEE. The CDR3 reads CASSPGGLGGLSTDTQYF. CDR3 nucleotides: TGTGCCAGCAGCCCGGGGGGACTAGGGGGCCTTAGCACAGATACGCAGTATTTT.

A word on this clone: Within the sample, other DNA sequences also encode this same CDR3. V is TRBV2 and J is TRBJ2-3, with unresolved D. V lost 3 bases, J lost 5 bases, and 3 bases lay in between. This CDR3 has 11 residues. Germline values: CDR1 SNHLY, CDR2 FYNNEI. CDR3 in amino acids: CASSELDTQYF. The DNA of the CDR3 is TGTGCCAGCAGTGAGTTAGATACGCAGTATTTT.

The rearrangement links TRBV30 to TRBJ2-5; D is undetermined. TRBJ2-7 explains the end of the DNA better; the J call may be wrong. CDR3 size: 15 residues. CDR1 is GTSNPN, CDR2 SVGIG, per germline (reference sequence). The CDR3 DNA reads TGTGCCTGGAGTGTACCATTGACGGGCCGCTACGAGCAGTACTTC. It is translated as CAWSVPLTGRYEQYF.

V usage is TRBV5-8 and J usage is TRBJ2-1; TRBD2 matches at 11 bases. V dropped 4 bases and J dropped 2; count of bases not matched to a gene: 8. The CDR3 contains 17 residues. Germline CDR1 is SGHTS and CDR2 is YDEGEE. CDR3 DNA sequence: TGTGCCAGCAGCGCCGGACCGGGACTAGCGGCCTACAATGAGCAGTTCTTC. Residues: CASSAGPGLAAYNEQFF. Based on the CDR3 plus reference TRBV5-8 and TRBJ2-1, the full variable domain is EAGVTQSPTHLIKTRGQQATLRCSPISGHTSVYWYQQALGLGLQFLLWYDEGEERNRGNFPPRFSGRQFPNYSSELNVNALELEDSALYLCASSAGPGLAAYNEQFFGPGTRLTVL.

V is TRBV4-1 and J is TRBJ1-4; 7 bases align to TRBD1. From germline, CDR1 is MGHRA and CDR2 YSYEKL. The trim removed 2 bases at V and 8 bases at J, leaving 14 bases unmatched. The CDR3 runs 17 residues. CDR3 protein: CASSQFHVGRGGEKLFF. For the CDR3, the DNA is TGCGCCAGCAGCCAATTCCATGTGGGCAGGGGGGGGGAAAAACTGTTTTTT.

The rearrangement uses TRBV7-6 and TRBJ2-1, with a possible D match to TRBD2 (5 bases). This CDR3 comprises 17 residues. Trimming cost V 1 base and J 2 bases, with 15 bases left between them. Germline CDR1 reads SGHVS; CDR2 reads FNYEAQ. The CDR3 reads CASSLVQRLAPYNEQFF. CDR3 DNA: TGTGCCAGCAGCTTAGTTCAACGCTTAGCGCCCTACAATGAGCAGTTCTTC.

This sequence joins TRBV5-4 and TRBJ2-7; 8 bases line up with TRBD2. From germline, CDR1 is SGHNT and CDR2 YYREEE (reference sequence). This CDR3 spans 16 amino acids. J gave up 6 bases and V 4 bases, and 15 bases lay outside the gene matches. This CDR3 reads CASSRGPGRAASEQYF. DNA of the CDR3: TGTGCCAGCAGCCGCGGACCCGGGAGGGCCGCGTCCGAGCAGTACTTC.

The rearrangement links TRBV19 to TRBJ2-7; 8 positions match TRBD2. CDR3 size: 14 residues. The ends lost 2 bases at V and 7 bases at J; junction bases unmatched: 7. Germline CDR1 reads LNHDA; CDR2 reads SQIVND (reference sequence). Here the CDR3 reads CASSIRGLAGEQYF. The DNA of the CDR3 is TGTGCCAGTAGTATACGAGGACTAGCCGGGGAGCAGTACTTC.

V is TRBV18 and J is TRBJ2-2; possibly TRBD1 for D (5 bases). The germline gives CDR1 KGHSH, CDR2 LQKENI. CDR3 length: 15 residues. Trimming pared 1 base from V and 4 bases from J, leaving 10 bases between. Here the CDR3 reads CASSPQGYSTGELFF. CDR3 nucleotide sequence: TGTGCCAGCTCACCACAGGGGTACAGCACCGGGGAGCTGTTTTTT.

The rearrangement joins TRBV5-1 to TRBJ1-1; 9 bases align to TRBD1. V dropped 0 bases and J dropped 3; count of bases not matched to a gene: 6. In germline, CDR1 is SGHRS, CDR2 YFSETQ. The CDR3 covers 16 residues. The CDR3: CASSLAGDRVYTEAFF. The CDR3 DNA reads TGCGCCAGCAGCTTGGCGGGGGACAGGGTGTACACTGAAGCTTTCTTT.

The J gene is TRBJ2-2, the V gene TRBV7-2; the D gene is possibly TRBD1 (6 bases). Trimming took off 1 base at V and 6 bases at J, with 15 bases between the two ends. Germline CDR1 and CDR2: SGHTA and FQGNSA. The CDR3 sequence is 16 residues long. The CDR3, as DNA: TGTGCCAGCAGCTTAGTAGGCACAGGGCTCCCCGGGGAGCTGTTTTTT. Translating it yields CASSLVGTGLPGELFF.

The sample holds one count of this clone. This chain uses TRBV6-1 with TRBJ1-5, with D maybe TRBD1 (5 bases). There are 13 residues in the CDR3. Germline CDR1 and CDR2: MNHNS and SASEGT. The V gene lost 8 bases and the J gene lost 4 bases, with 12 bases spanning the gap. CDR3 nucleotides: TGTGCCAGCTTGGCCTCAGGGAATCAGCCCCAGCATTTT. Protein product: CASLASGNQPQHF.

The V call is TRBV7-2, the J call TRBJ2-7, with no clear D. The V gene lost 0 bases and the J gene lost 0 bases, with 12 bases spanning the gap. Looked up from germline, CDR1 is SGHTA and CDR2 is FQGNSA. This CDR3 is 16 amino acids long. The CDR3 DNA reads TGTGCCAGCAGCTTAGCGTCGCCAGGCTACTCCTACGAGCAGTACTTC. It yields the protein CASSLASPGYSYEQYF. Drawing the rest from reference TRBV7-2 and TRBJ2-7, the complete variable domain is GAGVSQSPSNKVTEKGKDVELRCDPISGHTALYWYRQSLGQGLEFLIYFQGNSAPDKSGLPSDRFSAERTGGSVSTLTIQRTQQEDSAVYLCASSLASPGYSYEQYFGPGTRLTVT.